One and the same sample provided the 25 T cell receptor beta chains below, sequenced in a study of blood T cell repertoires in COVID-19. Using immunoSEQ multiplex PCR, the repertoire was profiled, and TCRdb retains in-frame clones only, with some absent. Of fewer than 85,000 clones listed, around 90% were seen once; the top ten hold under 1.1%. The sample comprised peripheral blood. The receptor source for this set is a woman in her forties or fifties in a cohort sampled during active COVID-19.

The chain employs TRBV9 and TRBJ1-1, with a weak D call TRBD1 (6 bases). CDR3 length equals 15 residues. Per germline, CDR1 SGDLS and CDR2 YYNGEE. Between the trimmed V and J ends, which lost 7 bases and 1 base, there was a span of 17 bases. In nucleotides, the CDR3 is TGTGCCAGCGCACCCCTGGACAGATGGAACACTGAAGCTTTCTTT. Residues: CASAPLDRWNTEAFF.

This clone was picked up one time. The chain joins TRBV18 to TRBJ2-7, with 9 bases identical to TRBD2. CDR3 length: 14 amino acids. Germline V gene data show CDR1 as KGHSH and CDR2 as LQKENI. The trim removed 6 bases at V and 0 bases at J, leaving 3 bases unmatched. The CDR3 sequence: CASSEREVSYEQYF. CDR3 in DNA: TGTGCCAGCTCGGAGCGGGAGGTCTCCTACGAGCAGTACTTC.

The chain is built from TRBV9 and TRBJ2-3; 12 bases agree with TRBD2. Trimming took 0 bases from V and 3 from J; bases not matched to a gene: 5. The CDR3 runs to 17 residues. Germline CDR1 is SGDLS and CDR2 is YYNGEE. CDR3 DNA: TGTGCCAGCAGCGTAGTGACTAGCGGGAGTGGGACAGATACGCAGTATTTT. Protein product: CASSVVTSGSGTDTQYF.

The chain employs TRBV2 and TRBJ1-5, with D possibly TRBD1 on 5 matching bases. This CDR3 is built from 14 residues. V was clipped by 4 bases and J by 6 bases, with 13 bases between them. The germline gives CDR1 SNHLY, CDR2 FYNNEI. The CDR3: CASSGSGKGQPQHF. The CDR3 DNA reads TGTGCCAGCAGTGGGTCAGGGAAAGGTCAGCCCCAGCATTTT.

The rearrangement links TRBV5-6 to TRBJ1-3; 11 bases are shared with TRBD1. Germline V gene lookup returns CDR1 SGHDT and CDR2 YYEEEE. J lost 8 bases, V lost 3 bases, and 7 bases had no gene match. The CDR3 totals 15 residues. The CDR3 nucleotides are TGTGCCAGCAGCTCGGCCGGGACAGGGGGATACACCATATATTTT. This translates into CASSSAGTGGYTIYF.

V gene TRBV19 combines with J gene TRBJ2-7, with a tentative D call TRBD1 (6 bases). V lost 5 bases and J lost 5, with 16 bases in between. CDR3 length: 14 residues. CDR1 and CDR2 from the germline V gene are LNHDA and SQIVND (reference sequence). The CDR3 coding sequence is TGTGCCAGTAGTTTAACCAGGGGAAGGCACGAGCAGTACTTC. Protein sequence: CASSLTRGRHEQYF.

J is TRBJ2-1 and V is TRBV28, with D perhaps matching TRBD1 (5 bases). CDR3 length equals 13 residues. The ends were cut back, 5 bases at V and 9 bases at J, with 14 bases in the middle. Per germline, CDR1 MDHEN and CDR2 SYDVKM. The CDR3 coding sequence is TGTGCCAGCAGTGAAGGGTGGGGCGGTGAGCAGTTCTTC. It specifies CASSEGWGGEQFF.

The V call is TRBV20-1, the J call TRBJ2-1; TRBD2 matches at 10 bases. Germline values: CDR1 DFQATT, CDR2 SNEGSKA (reference sequence). The V and J ends lost 3 bases and 9 bases, in that order; junction bases with no gene match: 8. The CDR3 has 14 amino acids. The CDR3 DNA is TGCAGTGCTAGTAAGCGGGAGGGCCTTGGTGAGCAGTTCTTC. This gives the protein CSASKREGLGEQFF.

The chain uses TRBV11-2 and TRBJ2-3, with 7 bases that match TRBD2. J was trimmed by 5 bases and V by 5 bases; bases with no gene match: 10. This CDR3 contains 15 residues. Germline loops: CDR1 SGHAT, CDR2 FQNNGV. The CDR3 here is CASSPLAGEGDTQYF. In nucleotides, the CDR3 is TGTGCCAGCAGCCCGCTCGCGGGAGAAGGAGATACGCAGTATTTT.

This clone was seen a few times. V and J are TRBV6-6 and TRBJ1-2; 8 nucleotides align to TRBD1. This CDR3 has 13 amino acids. From germline, CDR1 is MNHNY and CDR2 SVGAGI (reference sequence). Trimming removed 9 bases from V and 7 bases from J; junction bases left unmatched: 10. DNA for the CDR3: TGTGCCAGTCAACAGGGGGGGCGTGGTGGCTACACCTTC. This translates into CASQQGGRGGYTF.

This clone has just one count. The chain couples TRBV7-3 to TRBJ2-3, with 11 nucleotides matching TRBD2. Per the germline V gene, CDR1 is SGHTA and CDR2 is FQGTGA. CDR3 size: 16 residues. The V segment lost 0 bases and the J segment 5 bases; nucleotides outside the gene matches: 4. CDR3 region: CASSLTPGLAGDTQYF. In nucleotides, the CDR3 is TGTGCCAGCAGCTTAACCCCTGGACTAGCGGGAGATACGCAGTATTTT.

The genes are TRBV4-2 and TRBJ2-3, with 8 bases matching TRBD2. Germline V lookup: CDR1 LGHNA, CDR2 YNFKEQ. The CDR3 extends over 16 amino acids. The trim removed 0 bases at V and 1 base at J, leaving 3 bases unmatched. For the CDR3, the DNA is TGTGCCAGCAGCCAAGATCTAGCGGGCGGCACAGATACGCAGTATTTT. Protein: CASSQDLAGGTDTQYF.

The chain uses TRBV27 and TRBJ2-1; TRBD1 might be the D (5 bases). Germline CDR1 MNHEY, CDR2 SMNVEV (reference sequence). V was trimmed by 4 bases and J by 6 bases, leaving 10 bases between them. CDR3 length equals 13 residues. DNA for the CDR3: TGTGCCAGCAGTTCAGGGCTCGGCAATGAGCAGTTCTTC. This translates into CASSSGLGNEQFF.

For the CDR3, the DNA is TGTGCCAGCAGTACCCGGCAGGGGGCGAGTGAAAAACTGTTTTTT. Residues: CASSTRQGASEKLFF. The rearrangement uses TRBV28 and TRBJ1-4, with TRBD1 matching 8 bases. Germline loops: CDR1 MDHEN, CDR2 SYDVKM. J was trimmed by 7 bases and V by 5 bases; bases with no gene match: 9. CDR3 length: 15 residues.

This clone was seen only a few times. The gene calls are TRBV7-9 and TRBJ1-5, with D uncertain. The germline CDR1 and CDR2 sequences are SEHNR and FQNEAQ (reference sequence). The V and J ends lost 5 bases and 2 bases respectively, with 10 bases between them. This CDR3 has 14 residues. The CDR3 sequence is CASSPSGGNQPQHF. The CDR3 DNA reads as TGTGCCAGCAGCCCATCGGGAGGCAATCAGCCCCAGCATTTT. Looking up the rest from reference TRBV7-9 and TRBJ1-5 gives the full variable domain: DTGVSQNPRHKITKRGQNVTFRCDPISEHNRLYWYRQTLGQGPEFLTYFQNEAQLEKSRLLSDRFSAERPKGSFSTLEIQRTEQGDSAMYLCASSPSGGNQPQHFGDGTRLSIL.

In DNA, the CDR3 is TGTGCCAGCACCGGGACAATCACAGATACGCAGTATTTT. As protein: CASTGTITDTQYF. The rearrangement links TRBV28 to TRBJ2-3; TRBD1 is a possible D gene (6 bases). The V and J ends lost 7 bases and 2 bases respectively, with 10 bases between them. The CDR3 spans 13 residues. CDR1 and CDR2 (germline): MDHEN, SYDVKM.

The chain couples TRBV7-2 to TRBJ2-5, with D possibly TRBD2 on 5 matching bases. V gave up 0 bases and J gave up 1 base, with 9 bases separating them. Per the germline V gene, CDR1 is SGHTA and CDR2 is FQGNSA. The CDR3 runs to 15 residues. CDR3 bases: TGTGCCAGCAGCTTAGCGCATGCGGGCCAAGAGACCCAGTACTTC. As protein: CASSLAHAGQETQYF.

The chain links TRBV7-6 to TRBJ2-5; maybe TRBD2 (6 bases). Trimming took off 0 bases at V and 5 bases at J, with 7 bases between the two ends. The length of the CDR3 is 13 residues. Germline V lookup: CDR1 SGHVS, CDR2 FNYEAQ. DNA of the CDR3: TGTGCCAGCAGCTTAGCCCGGGGGGAGACCCAGTACTTC. Translated: CASSLARGETQYF.

The V call is TRBV7-3, the J call TRBJ1-1; the D gene is possibly TRBD1 (5 bases). Trimming pared 3 bases from V and 5 bases from J, leaving 16 bases between. Germline-derived CDR1 and CDR2 are SGHTA and FQGTGA. The CDR3 runs to 15 residues. The CDR3 sequence is CASSLNPGLPTEAFF. Written as DNA, the CDR3 is TGTGCCAGCAGCTTGAATCCAGGGCTACCTACTGAAGCTTTCTTT.

The J gene is TRBJ2-5, the V gene TRBV20-1; 7 nucleotides line up with TRBD2. With V trimmed by 3 bases and J by 5 bases, 15 bases remained unmatched. This CDR3 is 16 amino acids long. Per the germline V gene, CDR1 is DFQATT and CDR2 is SNEGSKA (reference sequence). DNA of the CDR3: TGCAGTGCTAGTGGGGTCGGAGCGGGAAAGGAGGAGACCCAGTACTTC. Residues: CSASGVGAGKEETQYF.

J is TRBJ2-7 and V is TRBV18; 9 bases fit TRBD1. This CDR3 region has 15 residues. CDR1 and CDR2 from the germline V gene are KGHSH and LQKENI. J lost 1 base, V lost 6 bases, and 7 bases had no gene match. CDR3: CASSSGTGSSYEQYF. The CDR3 DNA reads as TGTGCCAGCTCCTCCGGGACAGGGAGTTCCTACGAGCAGTACTTC.

The CDR3 region is CASSPRLAAPSSYEQYF. The CDR3 DNA sequence: TGCGCCAGCAGCCCTCGGTTAGCCGCACCGTCCTCCTACGAGCAGTACTTC. The chain joins TRBV5-1 to TRBJ2-7; D unclear. This CDR3 comprises 17 residues. Trimming stripped 4 bases from V and 0 bases from J, with 20 bases between. Looked up from germline, CDR1 is SGHRS and CDR2 is YFSETQ.

This rearrangement joins TRBV28 to TRBJ1-2, with a tentative D call TRBD1 (6 bases). The CDR3 is 13 residues long. V was pared by 6 bases and J by 6 bases, with 14 bases between. From germline, CDR1 is MDHEN and CDR2 SYDVKM. CDR3 amino acids: CASRKGGRDGYTF. In DNA form, the CDR3 reads TGTGCCAGCAGGAAGGGGGGGAGGGATGGCTACACCTTC.

The V call is TRBV2, the J call TRBJ1-5; D call uncertain. Trimming removed 2 bases from V and 4 bases from J, with 9 bases in between. This CDR3 region has 14 residues. CDR1 is SNHLY, CDR2 FYNNEI, per germline. CDR3 nucleotides: TGTGCCAGCAGTGAACGGTTATTAAATCAGCCCCAGCATTTT. Amino acids: CASSERLLNQPQHF. The full variable domain, in which reference TRBV2 and TRBJ1-5 provide the parts outside the CDR3, is EPEVTQTPSHQVTQMGQEVILRCVPISNHLYFYWYRQILGQKVEFLVSFYNNEISEKSEIFDDQFSVERPDGSNFTLKIRSTKLEDSAMYFCASSERLLNQPQHFGDGTRLSIL.

The gene calls are TRBV7-2 and TRBJ2-1; 7 bases agree with TRBD2. The germline V gene has CDR1 SGHTA and CDR2 FQGNSA. J lost 4 bases, V lost 5 bases, and 8 bases had no gene match. There are 15 residues in the CDR3. CDR3 sequence: CASSLSSGPYNEQFF. In DNA, the CDR3 is TGTGCCAGCAGCCTTAGTAGCGGGCCGTACAATGAGCAGTTCTTC.